This passage covers 5 T cell receptor beta chains from one sample sequenced in a study of T cells in Graves' hyperthyroidism and ophthalmopathy. Researchers amplified the TCR beta CDR3 regions from RNA transcripts. First-round RT-PCR of the TCR CDR3 relied on the HTBI primer set. One entry per CDR3 protein, called by TCRdb with MiXCR from the multiplex PCR reads. The table records approximately 560,000 distinct CDR3 sequences, around 16% of them present only once. The sequencing input was blood. These receptors were obtained from a woman aged 25 to 45 with Graves' hyperthyroidism.

In this sample, this clonotype turned up many times. The chain couples TRBV7-2 to TRBJ2-3, with 7 bases that match TRBD2. V trimming: 3 bases; J trimming: 4 bases; junction bases outside the gene matches: 7. CDR3 size: 15 residues. CDR1 is SGHTA, CDR2 FQGNSA, per germline. The CDR3 nucleotides read TGTGCCAGCAGCTTCAGCGGCGGGAGCTCAGATACGCAGTATTTT. Its protein product is CASSFSGGSSDTQYF.

The rearrangement uses TRBV10-3 and TRBJ2-6; 12 nucleotides agree with TRBD2. V shed 3 bases and J 0 bases; nucleotides not matched to a gene: 3. This CDR3 spans 18 amino acids. The V gene's germline CDR1 is ENHRY and CDR2 SYGVKD. In DNA form, the CDR3 reads TGTGCCATCAGTGATACGACTAGCGGGGGCTCTGGGGCCAACGTCCTGACTTTC. As protein: CAISDTTSGGSGANVLTF.

The sample holds many counts of this clonotype. V is TRBV5-1 and J is TRBJ1-2, with D possibly TRBD1 on 6 matching bases. V dropped 2 bases and J dropped 4 bases, with 12 bases sitting between them. The CDR3 is 14 amino acids. CDR1 SGHRS and CDR2 YFSETQ come from the germline V gene. CDR3 sequence (DNA): TGCGCCAGCAGCTTCGTCGACAGGCGCTATGGCTACACCTTC. It encodes CASSFVDRRYGYTF.

This clonotype has more than one count but fewer than ten. The CDR3 DNA sequence: TGTGCCACCAGTGATTCCTACTCTTCCGGTCAGCCCCAGCATTTT. Residues: CATSDSYSSGQPQHF. The chain carries TRBV24-1 and TRBJ1-5; D is unclear. The V end lost 2 bases, the J end lost 6 bases, and 13 bases lay between the germline ends. Germline V gene sequence: CDR1 KGHDR, CDR2 SFDVKD. This CDR3 contains 15 residues.

The genes are TRBV7-9 and TRBJ2-1; TRBD2 agrees at 7 bases. The CDR3 covers 16 residues. Germline CDR1 is SEHNR and CDR2 is FQNEAQ (reference sequence). Trimming at V came to 0 bases and at J to 4 bases, leaving 6 bases not matched to a gene. The CDR3 reads CASSLANGGEYNEQFF. In nucleotides, the CDR3 is TGTGCCAGCAGCTTAGCGAATGGGGGGGAATACAATGAGCAGTTCTTC.